A single sample gave rise to the 19 T cell receptor beta chains below, sequenced in a study of T cell responses to AZD1222 COVID-19 vaccine. Here immunoSEQ multiplex PCR was the method, and the copy in TCRdb shows in-frame clones only, minus some. The sample lists around 150,000 clones; around 94% were seen once. The starting material was peripheral blood, obtained 28 days after the second AZD1222 dose. Receptor source: an adult who received the AZD1222 COVID-19 vaccine.

This rearrangement joins TRBV3-1 (or the pseudogene TRBV3-2) to TRBJ1-2; tentative D call: TRBD1 (6 bases). Trimming stripped 2 bases from V and 2 bases from J, with 9 bases between. This CDR3 has 14 residues. CDR1 and CDR2 (germline): LGHDT, YNNKEL (reference sequence). This CDR3 reads CASSQTDRNYGYTF. CDR3 DNA sequence: TGTGCCAGCAGCCAAACCGACAGGAACTATGGCTACACCTTC.

The chain links TRBV11-2 to TRBJ1-2; D remains unclear. The CDR3 covers 14 residues. The V and J ends lost 5 bases and 8 bases respectively, with 18 bases between them. Germline V gene lookup returns CDR1 SGHAT and CDR2 FQNNGV. CDR3 sequence reads: CASSIPGIFAGYTF. CDR3 coding DNA: TGTGCCAGCAGCATACCCGGGATCTTCGCAGGCTACACCTTC.

The CDR3 sequence: CASSVSSGNTIYF. The CDR3 DNA follows: TGTGCCAGCAGCGTCAGCTCTGGAAACACCATATATTTT. V usage is TRBV6-5 and J usage is TRBJ1-3; no clear D. Germline V CDR1 and CDR2: MNHEY, SVGAGI. Trimming shortened V by 6 bases and J by 0 bases, and 6 bases separated the two germline ends. The CDR3 loop spans 13 amino acids.

The chain joins TRBV6-1 to TRBJ1-1, with D hard to call. In germline, CDR1 is MNHNS, CDR2 SASEGT. This CDR3 comprises 11 residues. V was shortened by 5 bases and J by 2 bases, with 3 bases between the two germline ends. CDR3 amino acids: CASSPNTEAFF. As DNA, the CDR3 is TGTGCCAGCAGTCCCAACACTGAAGCTTTCTTT.

This chain connects TRBV5-1 to TRBJ2-1, with TRBD1 identical over 10 bases. CDR1 SGHRS and CDR2 YFSETQ come from the germline V gene. The ends lost 4 bases at V and 6 bases at J; junction bases unmatched: 7. CDR3 length: 15 residues. Here the CDR3 reads CASSVGGTGANEQFF. The CDR3 DNA reads as TGCGCCAGCAGCGTCGGCGGGACAGGGGCCAATGAGCAGTTCTTC.

CDR3 DNA sequence: TGCGCCAGCAGCCAAGAGTTAGGGAGCAGGGCCTACGAGCAGTACTTC. Protein: CASSQELGSRAYEQYF. The chain combines TRBV4-3 with TRBJ2-7, with D possibly being TRBD1 or TRBD2 (5 bases each). Trimming left V 0 bases short and J 2 bases short, with 14 bases between. The germline gives CDR1 LGHNA, CDR2 YSLEER. The CDR3 runs 16 residues.

This clone appeared once. The V and J genes are TRBV28 and TRBJ2-3; 8 nucleotides line up with TRBD2. Trimming removed 10 bases from V and 6 bases from J; junction bases left unmatched: 18. This CDR3 has 16 residues. Germline-derived CDR1 and CDR2 are MDHEN and SYDVKM. The CDR3 coding sequence is TGTGCCATTAAACCACCGGGGGCGGGAGGTTATGATACGCAGTATTTT. Translating it yields CAIKPPGAGGYDTQYF.

V is TRBV3-1 (or the pseudogene TRBV3-2) and J is TRBJ1-4, with a weak D call TRBD1 (6 bases). The ends were cut back, 2 bases at V and 5 bases at J, with 9 bases in the middle. The germline gives CDR1 LGHDT, CDR2 YNNKEL (reference sequence). The CDR3 length is 14 residues. The CDR3 DNA sequence: TGTGCCAGCAGCCAATGGACAGAGAATGAAAAACTGTTTTTT. Its translation is CASSQWTENEKLFF.

V is TRBV19 and J is TRBJ2-3; 9 bases align to TRBD2. Unmatched junction bases numbered 9, after V lost 5 bases and J lost 9 bases. The CDR3 length is 14 residues. Per the germline V gene, CDR1 is LNHDA and CDR2 is SQIVND (reference sequence). DNA for the CDR3: TGTGCCAGTAGTTCCTCAGGGACTAGCCCGACGCAGTATTTT. It yields the protein CASSSSGTSPTQYF.

J is TRBJ1-2 and V is TRBV19, with D possibly matching TRBD1 (5 bases). Trimming took off 6 bases at V and 5 bases at J, with 19 bases between the two ends. Looked up from germline, CDR1 is LNHDA and CDR2 is SQIVND (reference sequence). This CDR3 is 15 amino acids long. The CDR3: CASSGGGGLRYGYTF. DNA of the CDR3: TGTGCCAGTAGCGGAGGCGGGGGGTTAAGATATGGCTACACCTTC.

The chain links TRBV12-3 or TRBV12-4 to TRBJ2-7, with no clear D. CDR3 length: 12 amino acids. Between the trimmed V and J ends, which lost 6 bases and 2 bases, there was a span of 8 bases. DNA of the CDR3: TGTGCCAGCAGGCGATCCCCCTACGAGCAGTACTTC. Amino acid sequence: CASRRSPYEQYF.

In its sample, this clone was seen once. The DNA of the CDR3 is TGTGCCAGCAGTTCTAATCTTCTGGGCACTGAAGCTTTCTTT. Its protein is CASSSNLLGTEAFF. V usage is TRBV6-5 and J usage is TRBJ1-1; D is undetermined. V was cut by 4 bases and J by 4 bases, with 13 bases left in between. The CDR3 is 14 residues long. CDR1 is MNHEY, CDR2 SVGAGI, per germline.

The chain couples TRBV30 to TRBJ2-4; possibly TRBD2 for D (5 bases). This CDR3 spans 16 amino acids. Germline V gene data show CDR1 as GTSNPN and CDR2 as SVGIG (reference sequence). With 0 bases removed from V and 5 bases from J, the gap between germline ends came to 17 bases. The CDR3 nucleotides are TGTGCCTGGAGTGTACCGGGGAGCGGAAACCAAAACATTCAGTACTTC. As protein: CAWSVPGSGNQNIQYF. Supplemented by reference TRBV30 and TRBJ2-4, the full variable domain reads SQTIHQWPATLVQPVGSPLSLECTVEGTSNPNLYWYRQAAGRGLQLLFYSVGIGQISSEVPQNLSASRPQDRQFILSSKKLLLSDSGFYLCAWSVPGSGNQNIQYFGAGTRLSVL.

V gene TRBV9 combines with J gene TRBJ2-2, with 9 bases aligning to TRBD2. With 2 bases clipped from V and 6 bases from J, the junction kept 8 bases outside the gene matches. The CDR3 totals 16 residues. CDR1 and CDR2 from the germline V gene are SGDLS and YYNGEE. CDR3 sequence reads: CASSVSGLALAGELFF. The CDR3 bases are TGTGCCAGCAGCGTGTCGGGACTAGCTCTCGCCGGGGAGCTGTTTTTT.

The chain joins TRBV6-5 to TRBJ1-5; D is unclear. The V end was cut by 6 bases, the J end by 0 bases, with 12 bases between. This CDR3 spans 15 amino acids. CDR1 is MNHEY and CDR2 is SVGAGI in the germline V gene. The CDR3 DNA is TGTGCCAGCAGCCCGGTGGGGTATAGCAATCAGCCCCAGCATTTT. Translating it yields CASSPVGYSNQPQHF.

J is TRBJ2-1 and V is TRBV11-3; TRBD2 agrees at 7 bases. Looked up from germline, CDR1 is SGHNT and CDR2 is YENEEA. CDR3 length: 15 residues. V lost 4 bases, J lost 8 bases, and 11 bases stayed unmatched. The CDR3 region is CASSSPREGRYEQFF. The CDR3 coding sequence is TGTGCCAGCAGCTCCCCGAGGGAGGGCCGCTATGAGCAGTTCTTC.

The rearrangement uses TRBV19 and TRBJ2-1, with D perhaps matching TRBD1 or TRBD2 (6 bases each). V lost 5 bases and J lost 9, with 20 bases in between. The CDR3 sequence is 15 residues long. CDR1 is LNHDA, CDR2 SQIVND, per germline (reference sequence). This CDR3 is CASSPIAEGVGEQFF. The CDR3 DNA reads TGTGCCAGTAGTCCTATAGCGGAGGGGGTGGGTGAGCAGTTCTTC.

This clone is a singleton in its sample. The J gene is TRBJ2-3, the V gene TRBV5-1; D not resolved. The CDR3 is made up of 14 amino acids. CDR1 and CDR2 from the germline V gene are SGHRS and YFSETQ. V was shortened by 0 bases and J by 0 bases, with 5 bases between the two germline ends. The CDR3 is CASSLVLSTDTQYF. Here the CDR3 DNA reads TGCGCCAGCAGCTTGGTGCTAAGCACAGATACGCAGTATTTT.

The V gene is TRBV4-2, the J gene TRBJ2-5; 10 bases map to TRBD2. Germline V gives CDR1 LGHNA, CDR2 YNFKEQ. The trim removed 0 bases at V and 4 bases at J, leaving 5 bases unmatched. The CDR3 length is 16 residues. Here the CDR3 reads CASSQEASGRRETQYF. CDR3 nucleotide sequence: TGTGCCAGCAGCCAAGAAGCTAGCGGGAGAAGAGAGACCCAGTACTTC.